The clone carrying this T cell receptor (beta chain) was detected ten times or more. What it recognizes is unknown. At one end, the junction sequence differs from germline, possibly due to a read error. It was uncontrolled infection, other autoimmune disease, pregnancy or lactation that excluded patients. Used for diagnoses were clinical symptoms, serum thyroxine and TRAb, thyroid ultrasound and orbital computed tomography. This sample stems from a study of T cells in Graves' hyperthyroidism and ophthalmopathy. Whole-study context: Upon initial diagnosis and before any treatment, peripheral blood was collected.

From RNA transcripts, TCR beta CDR3 regions were amplified. Initially, a first-round RT-PCR of the TCR CDR3 employed the HTBI primer set. TCRdb re-analysed the multiplex PCR reads in MiXCR, keeping a single row per CDR3 protein. In the table there are a few hundred thousand distinct CDR3 sequences, about a sixth of which are singletons. Germline CDR1 reads SSHAT; CDR2 reads FNYEAQ (reference sequence). The CDR3 contains 17 residues. Study results and caveats: Blood also contained most expanded thyroid clonotypes above 0.001.

The specimen sequenced was blood. The chain couples TRBV7-7 to TRBJ2-7; 12 positions match TRBD1. This TCR came from a woman aged 60-75 years with Graves' ophthalmopathy. The CDR3 sequence is CASSRRAGTGGVDEQYF. CDR3 bases: TGTGCTAGCAGCCGAAGGGCGGGGACAGGGGGCGTCGACGAGCAGTACTTC. The whole variable domain, filled in from reference TRBV7-7 and TRBJ2-7, reads GAGVSQSPRYKVTKRGQDVTLRCDPISSHATLYWYQQALGQGPEFLTYFNYEAQPDKSGLPSDRFSAERPEGSISTLTIQRTEQRDSAMYRCASSRRAGTGGVDEQYFGPGTRLTVT.